This T cell receptor (beta chain) derives from a study of beta chain features in type 1 diabetes. Findings and caveats of the study: TCRB CDR3 length was moderately but significantly reduced in all four CD4+ subsets of Type 1 diabetes patients.

Sequencing targeted expressed TCRB transcripts, as all isolated RNA had been reverse transcribed. Naive, central memory and regulatory T cell samples produced a mean of about 3.4 million reads. Clones were sequenced by immunoSEQ multiplex PCR, and TCRdb holds only the in-frame ones, with some missing. Of about 650,000 clones listed, roughly 12% are singletons. With respect to this clone: As yet, its antigen is unknown.

This sequence was found in a man in his thirties or forties with type 1 diabetes. The specimen sequenced was naive CD4+ T cells from blood.

In DNA, the CDR3 is TGTGCCAGCAGCCCCCCCGGGTCCTACAATGAGCAGTTCTTC. Its protein is CASSPPGSYNEQFF. V usage is TRBV4-2 and J usage is TRBJ2-1; D not resolved. The germline V gene encodes CDR1 LGHNA and CDR2 YNFKEQ. Trimming pared 4 bases from V and 1 base from J, leaving 8 bases between. There are 14 residues in the CDR3.